The 13 T cell receptor beta chains below all came from one sample that was sequenced in a study of response to subunit inactivated influenza vaccine. TCRdb re-derived calls from the RT-PCR reads in MiXCR, one entry per CDR3 protein. The data contain about 570,000 distinct CDR3 sequences, around 10% of them singletons. The same sample was also studied in work on T cells expressing NK-cell markers. This second study notes: 5'RACE template switching with UMIs produced the TCR beta cDNA.

Sample: PBMCs from blood, taken on the day of vaccination. These receptors all stem from a middle-aged man who received an inactivated influenza vaccine.

This clonotype was seen a few times. The V gene is TRBV27, the J gene TRBJ1-3, with D tentatively TRBD1 (5 bases). This CDR3 has 16 amino acids. Germline V gives CDR1 MNHEY, CDR2 SMNVEV (reference sequence). V was clipped by 5 bases and J by 0 bases, with 14 bases between them. The CDR3, as DNA: TGTGCCAGCAGTAGGGGACCTCTTAACTCTGGAAACACCATATATTTT. As protein: CASSRGPLNSGNTIYF.

J is TRBJ2-1 and V is TRBV12-3 or TRBV12-4; TRBD1 matches at 7 bases. The trim removed 6 bases at V and 4 bases at J, leaving 18 bases unmatched. The CDR3 is 18 residues long. Here the CDR3 DNA reads TGTGCCAGCAGACCCATCGGAGTAGGGACAGTGTCATACAATGAGCAGTTCTTC. It translates to CASRPIGVGTVSYNEQFF.

V is TRBV21-1 and J is TRBJ2-7; whether TRBD2, the table's D call, matches the DNA was not checked. TRBV21-1 is a pseudogene locus. CDR3 size: 16 residues. The CDR3 bases are TGTGCCAGCAGCAAGGGATTGGCTAGATCGGGCTACGAGCAGTACTTC. It codes for CASSKGLARSGYEQYF.

This clonotype has only a few counts. The genes are TRBV11-2 and TRBJ2-3, with 7 bases aligning to TRBD1. The junction had 12 bases not matched to a gene; V was cut back by 0 bases and J by 0 bases. The germline gives CDR1 SGHAT, CDR2 FQNNGV. This CDR3 is built from 19 residues. The CDR3 sequence is CASSLDIPRGQLSTDTQYF. CDR3 in DNA: TGTGCCAGCAGCTTAGATATCCCTCGGGGACAGTTAAGCACAGATACGCAGTATTTT.

This clonotype was seen many times. The V call is TRBV4-1, the J call TRBJ2-7; D is unclear. The CDR3 contains 13 residues. The germline CDR1 and CDR2 sequences are MGHRA and YSYEKL. V gave up 0 bases and J gave up 4 bases, with 7 bases separating them. In DNA form, the CDR3 reads TGCGCCAGCAGCCAAGATTGGGGATACGAGCAGTACTTC. Amino acid sequence: CASSQDWGYEQYF.

This clonotype occurred many times. The V gene is TRBV12-3 or TRBV12-4, the J gene TRBJ1-5; D is perhaps TRBD1 (5 bases). V lost 6 bases and J lost 2, with 14 bases in between. There are 15 residues in the CDR3. CDR3 sequence (DNA): TGTGCCAGCAGCTCCCAAGGGGTTGGCAATCAGCCCCAGCATTTT. Translating it yields CASSSQGVGNQPQHF.

There are a few counts of this clonotype. The genes are TRBV29-1 and TRBJ2-1; 12 bases align to TRBD2. CDR3 length: 21 residues. V was clipped by 8 bases and J by 1 base; unmatched bases: 24. Germline loops: CDR1 SQVTM, CDR2 ANQGSEA. CDR3 loop: CSSSTGPTSSGRALSYNEQFF. The CDR3 DNA follows: TGCAGCTCCTCGACAGGACCTACTTCTAGCGGGAGGGCGCTTTCCTACAATGAGCAGTTCTTC.

About this clonotype: A much larger clone is a single base away; this may be a read error. The chain has TRBV11-2 and TRBJ2-7, with no clear D. CDR3 length: 12 residues. V gave up 2 bases and J gave up 2 bases, with 4 bases separating them. CDR1 is SGHAT and CDR2 is FQNNGV in the germline V gene. CDR3 loop: CASSLIAYEQYF. The CDR3 DNA reads TGTGCCAGCAGCTTAATAGCCTACGAGCAGTACTTC.

A few counts support this clonotype. V gene TRBV6-2 or TRBV6-3 combines with J gene TRBJ2-4, with TRBD1 matching over 8 bases. From germline, CDR1 is MNHEY and CDR2 SVGEGT. CDR3 length: 14 amino acids. Germline trimming cut 6 bases from V and 8 bases from J; bases unmatched to any gene: 9. This chain's CDR3 is CASRTTGGSDIQYF. DNA for the CDR3: TGTGCCAGCAGAACTACAGGGGGTTCGGACATTCAGTACTTC.

This clonotype was picked up many times. The CDR3 sequence: CSARDTSGIPSLEQYF. The DNA for the CDR3 is TGCAGTGCTAGAGATACTAGCGGGATCCCTTCTCTCGAGCAGTACTTC. J is TRBJ2-7 and V is TRBV20-1; 10 bases line up with TRBD2. Looked up from germline, CDR1 is DFQATT and CDR2 is SNEGSKA (reference sequence). This CDR3 spans 16 amino acids. J was trimmed by 6 bases and V by 0 bases; bases with no gene match: 11.

This clonotype was observed many times. The chain has TRBV7-9 and TRBJ2-7, with D uncertain. CDR3 length equals 13 residues. The germline V gene encodes CDR1 SEHNR and CDR2 FQNEAQ (reference sequence). Deletions cut 5 bases from V and 1 base from J, with 9 bases between. CDR3 protein: CASSPTESYEQYF. CDR3 sequence (DNA): TGTGCCAGCAGCCCGACTGAATCCTACGAGCAGTACTTC.

This chain joins TRBV20-1 and TRBJ1-1; no definite D call. Germline CDR1 DFQATT, CDR2 SNEGSKA (reference sequence). V shed 0 bases and J shed 0 bases, with 11 bases lying between them. The CDR3 runs 15 residues. The chain's CDR3 is CSARDGAWMNTEAFF. The CDR3 bases are TGCAGTGCTAGAGATGGCGCTTGGATGAACACTGAAGCTTTCTTT.

This clonotype was found a few times. This chain connects TRBV12-3 or TRBV12-4 to TRBJ2-5; 10 bases are shared with TRBD2. V gave up 3 bases and J gave up 6 bases; unmatched junction bases: 10. The CDR3 has 16 amino acids. CDR3 protein: CASSFRTSGFRKTQYF. CDR3 bases: TGTGCCAGCAGTTTCCGGACTAGCGGATTCAGGAAGACCCAGTACTTC.